The 15 T cell receptor beta chains presented below share a single source sample, sequenced in a study of memory CD4+ T cells and cytomegalovirus serostatus. Profiling relied on immunoSEQ multiplex PCR, and the TCRdb table lists in-frame clones only, not all of them. This table holds nearly 60,000 clones, about 81% found once. Single viable CD3+CD4+CD8-CD45RO+ cells were sorted as the memory CD4+ T cells. Sequencing was carried out using memory CD4+ T cells from blood. The receptors stem from an adult in good health and CMV-seronegative.

V gene TRBV19 combines with J gene TRBJ2-7, with D possibly TRBD1 on 5 matching bases. Trimming took off 5 bases at V and 3 bases at J, with 17 bases between the two ends. Germline CDR1 and CDR2: LNHDA and SQIVND (reference sequence). The CDR3 has 15 residues. CDR3 in amino acids: CASSLKTDTYYEQYF. CDR3 DNA sequence: TGTGCCAGTAGTCTAAAGACAGACACTTACTACGAGCAGTACTTC.

This chain joins TRBV19 and TRBJ2-2; 11 nucleotides align to TRBD2. CDR1 and CDR2 from the germline V gene are LNHDA and SQIVND (reference sequence). V trimming: 5 bases; J trimming: 6 bases; junction bases outside the gene matches: 5. This CDR3 is 15 amino acids long. DNA of the CDR3: TGTGCCAGTAGTTCGAGGACTAGCGGGCCCGGGGAGCTGTTTTTT. Translated: CASSSRTSGPGELFF. Variable domain in full (rest from reference TRBV19 and TRBJ2-2): DGGITQSPKYLFRKEGQNVTLSCEQNLNHDAMYWYRQDPGQGLRLIYYSQIVNDFQKGDIAEGYSVSREKKESFPLTVTSAQKNPTAFYLCASSSRTSGPGELFFGEGSRLTVL.

The chain employs TRBV27 and TRBJ2-7; D may be TRBD2 (6 bases). The CDR3 is made up of 16 amino acids. V was trimmed by 5 bases and J by 0 bases, leaving 17 bases between them. Germline lookup yields CDR1 MNHEY and CDR2 SMNVEV (reference sequence). The CDR3 reads CASSPRAGMSSYEQYF. DNA for the CDR3: TGTGCCAGCAGTCCCCGCGCGGGGATGTCCTCCTACGAGCAGTACTTC.

The J gene is TRBJ1-2, the V gene TRBV29-1; D ambiguous. CDR3 length: 12 amino acids. The V gene's germline CDR1 is SQVTM and CDR2 ANQGSEA. With 3 bases removed from V and 7 bases from J, the gap between germline ends came to 12 bases. The CDR3: CSVEATWGGYTF. The CDR3 DNA reads as TGCAGCGTTGAGGCCACTTGGGGTGGCTACACCTTC.

The J gene is TRBJ1-2, the V gene TRBV10-3; D may be TRBD1 (6 bases). Germline V gene lookup returns CDR1 ENHRY and CDR2 SYGVKD. The CDR3 extends over 14 amino acids. The ends were cut back, 11 bases at V and 3 bases at J, with 19 bases in the middle. CDR3 sequence reads: CASRDLKGDYGYTF. The DNA for the CDR3 is TGTGCCTCCCGGGACCTCAAGGGGGACTATGGCTACACCTTC.

In DNA form, the CDR3 reads TGTGCCAGCTTGCTCGATGGACAGATTAACTATGGCTACACCTTC. Amino acid sequence: CASLLDGQINYGYTF. V gene TRBV2 combines with J gene TRBJ1-2; TRBD1 is a possible D gene (6 bases). The germline CDR1 and CDR2 sequences are SNHLY and FYNNEI. Trimming stripped 8 bases from V and 1 base from J, with 17 bases between. The CDR3 loop spans 15 amino acids.

The V and J genes are TRBV4-3 and TRBJ2-3, with D uncertain. CDR1 LGHNA and CDR2 YSLEER come from the germline V gene. The V end lost 0 bases, the J end lost 2 bases, and 12 bases lay between the germline ends. The CDR3 covers 16 residues. This CDR3 is CASSQERVRYTDTQYF. The CDR3 DNA is TGCGCCAGCAGCCAAGAAAGGGTGCGGTACACAGATACGCAGTATTTT.

The V gene is TRBV5-5, the J gene TRBJ1-2; D is unclear. The CDR3 contains 14 residues. Trimming shortened V by 3 bases and J by 1 base, and 10 bases separated the two germline ends. Germline CDR1 SGHKS, CDR2 YYEKEE (reference sequence). As DNA, the CDR3 is TGTGCCAGCAGCTCAGACCCCCGTAACTATGGCTACACCTTC. Protein: CASSSDPRNYGYTF.

This clone was observed once. V and J are TRBV30 and TRBJ1-5, with unresolved D. Germline loops: CDR1 GTSNPN, CDR2 SVGIG (reference sequence). CDR3 length: 13 residues. The V and J ends lost 3 bases and 0 bases respectively, with 6 bases between them. CDR3 in amino acids: CAWRADSNQPQHF. For the CDR3, the DNA is TGTGCCTGGAGGGCAGATAGCAATCAGCCCCAGCATTTT.

This sequence joins TRBV9 and TRBJ1-4, with D possibly being TRBD1 (5 bases). This CDR3 region has 14 residues. From germline, CDR1 is SGDLS and CDR2 YYNGEE. V lost 0 bases, J lost 11 bases, and 14 bases lay in between. The DNA for the CDR3 is TGTGCCAGCAGCGTAGGGGCGGGGGAAGGTAAACTGTTTTTT. It yields the protein CASSVGAGEGKLFF.

V gene TRBV7-8 combines with J gene TRBJ2-1; D perhaps matches TRBD1 (6 bases). This CDR3 has 15 amino acids. Germline V gives CDR1 SGHVS, CDR2 FQNEAQ. Trimming removed 6 bases at V and 7 bases at J, with 19 bases between. The CDR3 DNA reads as TGTGCCAGCAGTTATCAGGGGCAGGGCCGGAATGAGCAGTTCTTC. This codes for CASSYQGQGRNEQFF. Drawing the rest from reference TRBV7-8 and TRBJ2-1, the complete variable domain is GAGVSQSPRYKVAKRGQDVALRCDPISGHVSLFWYQQALGQGPEFLTYFQNEAQLDKSGLPSDRFFAERPEGSVSTLKIQRTQQEDSAVYLCASSYQGQGRNEQFFGPGTRLTVL.

CDR3 residues: CASSLVTGGSSGNTIYF. The CDR3 nucleotides read TGTGCCAGCAGCTTAGTAACAGGGGGCTCGTCTGGAAACACCATATATTTT. V usage is TRBV11-2 and J usage is TRBJ1-3; TRBD1 aligns across 9 bases. Germline CDR1 SGHAT, CDR2 FQNNGV. This CDR3 spans 17 amino acids. V shed 1 base and J 1 base; nucleotides not matched to a gene: 5.

The V call is TRBV19, the J call TRBJ2-2; perhaps TRBD2 as D (5 bases). V was pared by 9 bases and J by 7 bases, with 18 bases between. The CDR3 totals 14 residues. Germline V gene sequence: CDR1 LNHDA, CDR2 SQIVND (reference sequence). CDR3 sequence reads: CASQAGRVNGELFF. The CDR3 bases are TGTGCCAGCCAAGCTGGGAGAGTGAACGGGGAGCTGTTTTTT.

V gene TRBV28 combines with J gene TRBJ1-2; D is unresolved. Germline V gene data show CDR1 as MDHEN and CDR2 as SYDVKM. This CDR3 is 14 amino acids long. V lost 8 bases and J 4 bases, leaving 17 bases between the germline ends. The chain's CDR3 is CASQNTRRAYGYTF. The CDR3 nucleotides read TGTGCCAGCCAAAACACCAGACGGGCCTATGGCTACACCTTC.

The rearrangement joins TRBV5-1 to TRBJ2-5; no clear D gene. V gave up 5 bases and J gave up 0 bases, with 14 bases separating them. The CDR3 length is 15 residues. CDR1 and CDR2 (germline): SGHRS, YFSETQ. The CDR3: CASSVKSPYQETQYF. CDR3 coding DNA: TGCGCCAGCAGTGTGAAGAGTCCCTACCAAGAGACCCAGTACTTC.